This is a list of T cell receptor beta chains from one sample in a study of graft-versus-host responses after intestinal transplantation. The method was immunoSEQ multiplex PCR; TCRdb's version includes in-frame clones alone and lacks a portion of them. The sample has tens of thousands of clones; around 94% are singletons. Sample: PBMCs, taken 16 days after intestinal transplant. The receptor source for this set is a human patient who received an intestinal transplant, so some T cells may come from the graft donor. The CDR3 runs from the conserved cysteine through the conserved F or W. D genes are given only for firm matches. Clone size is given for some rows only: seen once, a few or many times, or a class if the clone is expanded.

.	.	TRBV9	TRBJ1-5	CASSVGTGNQPQHF	TGTGCCAGCAGCGTAGGGACAGGCAATCAGCCCCAGCATTTT
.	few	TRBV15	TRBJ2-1	CATSRSRNSYNEQFF	TGTGCCACCAGCCGCTCCCGAAACTCCTACAATGAGCAGTTCTTC
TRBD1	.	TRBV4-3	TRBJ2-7	CASSAGGNYEQYF	TGCGCCAGCAGCGCAGGGGGAAACTACGAGCAGTACTTC
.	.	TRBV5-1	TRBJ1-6	CASSLERVDNSPLHF	TGCGCCAGCAGCTTGGAAAGGGTAGATAATTCACCCCTCCACTTT
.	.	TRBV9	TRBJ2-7	CASSHGSSYEQYF	TGTGCCAGCAGCCACGGGAGCTCCTACGAGCAGTACTTC
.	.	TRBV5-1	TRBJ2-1	CASSLGRSGTGLEQFF	TGCGCCAGCAGCTTGGGTCGGTCAGGAACGGGTTTGGAGCAGTTCTTC
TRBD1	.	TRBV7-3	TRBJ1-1	CASSLSHRDRVGQRTEAFF	TGTGCCAGCAGCTTATCTCACCGGGACAGGGTGGGTCAAAGGACTGAAGCTTTCTTT
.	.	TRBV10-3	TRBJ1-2	CAISGNREGGYGYTF	TGTGCCATCAGTGGTAACAGGGAAGGGGGCTATGGCTACACCTTC
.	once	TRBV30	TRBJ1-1	CAWSAMGRDTEAFF	TGTGCCTGGAGTGCCATGGGTCGGGACACTGAAGCTTTCTTT
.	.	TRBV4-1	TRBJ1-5	CASSQDNQPQHF	TGCGCCAGCAGCCAAGACAATCAGCCCCAGCATTTT
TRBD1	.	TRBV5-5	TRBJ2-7	CASSLSRTGVNYEQYF	TGTGCCAGCAGCTTGAGCCGGACAGGGGTCAACTACGAGCAGTACTTC
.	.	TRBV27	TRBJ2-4	CASSLSGGQKTTKNIQYF	TGTGCCAGCAGTTTATCGGGGGGACAAAAAACAACCAAAAACATTCAGTACTTC
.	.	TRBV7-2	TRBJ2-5	CASSFDYSYQETQYF	TGTGCCAGCAGCTTTGACTATTCGTATCAAGAGACCCAGTACTTC
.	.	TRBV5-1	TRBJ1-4	CASSLSRGEKLFF	TGCGCCAGCAGCCTTTCCCGAGGTGAAAAACTGTTTTTT
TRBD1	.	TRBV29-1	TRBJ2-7	CSVEPRGLNEQYF	TGCAGCGTTGAACCCAGGGGGCTAAACGAGCAGTACTTC
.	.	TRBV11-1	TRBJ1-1	CASNRGYEEAFF	TGTGCCAGCAACCGAGGGTACGAAGAAGCTTTCTTT
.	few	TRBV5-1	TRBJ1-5	CASSLDRGNQPQHF	TGCGCCAGCAGCTTGGACAGGGGCAATCAGCCCCAGCATTTT
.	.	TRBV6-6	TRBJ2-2	CASSYHRETGELFF	TGTGCCAGCAGTTACCACAGGGAGACCGGGGAGCTGTTTTTT
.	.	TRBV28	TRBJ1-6	CASSFAGRFLDNSPLHF	TGTGCCAGCAGTTTCGCCGGACGGTTTCTGGATAATTCACCCCTCCACTTT
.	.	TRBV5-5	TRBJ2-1	CASSLLDEQFF	TGTGCCAGCAGCTTGCTTGATGAGCAGTTCTTC
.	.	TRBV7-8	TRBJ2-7	CASSLGRGSYEQYF	TGTGCCAGCAGCTTGGGGCGGGGCTCCTACGAGCAGTACTTC
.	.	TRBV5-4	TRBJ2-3	CASSLEGVRGSTDTQYF	TGTGCCAGCAGCTTGGAGGGGGTTAGAGGTTCCACAGATACGCAGTATTTT
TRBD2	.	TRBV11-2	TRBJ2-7	CASSWIAGGGSYEQYF	TGTGCCAGCAGTTGGATAGCGGGAGGGGGGTCCTACGAGCAGTACTTC
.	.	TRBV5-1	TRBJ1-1	CASSASNTEAFF	TGCGCCAGCAGCGCGTCCAACACTGAAGCTTTCTTT
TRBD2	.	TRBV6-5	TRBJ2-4	CASSYSRGLEKNIQYF	TGTGCCAGCAGTTACTCTAGGGGACTAGAAAAAAACATTCAGTACTTC
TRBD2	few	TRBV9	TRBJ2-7	CASSVGTSGTYEQYF	TGTGCCAGCAGCGTAGGGACTAGCGGGACCTACGAGCAGTACTTC
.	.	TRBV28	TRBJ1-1	CASSFLGAYEAFF	TGTGCCAGCAGTTTTTTGGGGGCGTACGAAGCTTTCTTT
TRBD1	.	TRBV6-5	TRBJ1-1	CATSRTGNTEAFF	TGTGCCACCTCGAGGACAGGGAACACTGAAGCTTTCTTT
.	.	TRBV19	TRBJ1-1	CASSWRLGEAFF	TGTGCCAGTAGTTGGCGATTAGGTGAAGCTTTCTTT
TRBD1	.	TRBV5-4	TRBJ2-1	CASSNPGTGSRNEQFF	TGTGCCAGCAGCAATCCCGGGACAGGGAGTAGAAATGAGCAGTTCTTC
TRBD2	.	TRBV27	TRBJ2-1	CASSPGSGESYNEQFF	TGTGCCAGCAGTCCCGGTAGCGGGGAATCCTACAATGAGCAGTTCTTC
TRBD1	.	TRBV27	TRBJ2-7	CASSLGTGNYEQYF	TGTGCCAGCAGTTTAGGGACAGGGAACTACGAGCAGTACTTC
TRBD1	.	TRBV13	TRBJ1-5	CASSLGTGNQPQHF	TGTGCCAGCAGCTTAGGGACAGGGAATCAGCCCCAGCATTTT
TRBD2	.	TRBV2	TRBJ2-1	CASSYLASGRNEQFF	TGTGCCAGCAGTTACTTGGCTAGCGGGAGAAATGAGCAGTTCTTC
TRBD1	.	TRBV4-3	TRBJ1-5	CASSLDRGNQPQHF	TGCGCCAGCAGCCTCGACAGGGGGAATCAGCCCCAGCATTTT
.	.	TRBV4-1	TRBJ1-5	CASSQEGGINQPQHF	TGCGCCAGCAGCCAAGAAGGGGGGATCAATCAGCCCCAGCATTTT
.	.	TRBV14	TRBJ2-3	CASSQDGGFGDTDTQYF	TGTGCCAGCAGCCAAGATGGGGGATTCGGAGACACAGATACGCAGTATTTT
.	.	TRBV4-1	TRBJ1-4	CASSPRALTNEKLFF	TGCGCCAGCAGCCCTCGGGCCCTAACTAATGAAAAACTGTTTTTT
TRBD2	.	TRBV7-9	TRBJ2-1	CASSLNAGGGLGVNEQFF	TGTGCCAGCAGCTTAAACGCGGGAGGAGGACTGGGTGTCAATGAGCAGTTCTTC
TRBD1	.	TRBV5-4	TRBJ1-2	CAWRTGGGLNYGYTF	TGTGCCTGGAGAACAGGGGGCGGGCTTAACTATGGCTACACCTTC
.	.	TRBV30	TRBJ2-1	CAWSIPSNEQFF	TGTGCCTGGAGCATCCCTTCCAATGAGCAGTTCTTC
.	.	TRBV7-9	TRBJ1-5	CASSLEGRGQPQHF	TGTGCCAGCAGCTTAGAAGGCAGGGGCCAGCCCCAGCATTTT
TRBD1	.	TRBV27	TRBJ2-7	CASSPSQGDTNYEQYF	TGTGCCAGCAGTCCGTCGCAGGGGGACACCAACTACGAGCAGTACTTC
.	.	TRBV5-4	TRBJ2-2	CASSFAGELFF	TGTGCCAGCAGCTTCGCCGGGGAGCTGTTTTTT
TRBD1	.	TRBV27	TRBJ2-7	CASSFIETGTGVLEQYF	TGTGCCAGCAGTTTTATAGAAACCGGGACAGGAGTTCTCGAGCAGTACTTC
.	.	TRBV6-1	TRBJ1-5	CASRSDQPQHF	TGTGCCAGCAGGTCAGATCAGCCCCAGCATTTT
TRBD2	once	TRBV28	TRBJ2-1	CASSLVGDYPMHEQFF	TGTGCCAGCAGTTTGGTCGGGGACTACCCCATGCATGAGCAGTTCTTC
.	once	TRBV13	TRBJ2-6	CASSWDASGANVLTF	TGTGCCAGCAGCTGGGACGCCTCTGGGGCCAACGTCCTGACTTTC
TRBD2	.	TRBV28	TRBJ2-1	CASSPQRGRTRFDNEQFF	TGTGCCAGCAGTCCTCAACGCGGGAGGACCAGATTTGACAATGAGCAGTTCTTC
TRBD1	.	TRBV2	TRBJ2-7	CASTSTDRGRDEQYF	TGTGCCAGCACCTCGACGGACAGGGGGAGGGACGAGCAGTACTTC
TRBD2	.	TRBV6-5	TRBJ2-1	CASSWTSGPAEQFF	TGTGCCAGCAGTTGGACTAGCGGGCCGGCTGAGCAGTTCTTC
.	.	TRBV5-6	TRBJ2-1	CASSLGTLGEQFF	TGTGCCAGCAGCTTGGGGACTTTGGGTGAGCAGTTCTTC
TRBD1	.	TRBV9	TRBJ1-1	CASSVAAGGRGNTEAFF	TGTGCCAGCAGCGTAGCGGCAGGGGGCAGAGGGAACACTGAAGCTTTCTTT
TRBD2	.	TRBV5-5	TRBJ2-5	CASSLSLHSGGPGEETQYF	TGTGCCAGCAGCTTATCTCTTCATAGCGGGGGCCCTGGGGAAGAGACCCAGTACTTC